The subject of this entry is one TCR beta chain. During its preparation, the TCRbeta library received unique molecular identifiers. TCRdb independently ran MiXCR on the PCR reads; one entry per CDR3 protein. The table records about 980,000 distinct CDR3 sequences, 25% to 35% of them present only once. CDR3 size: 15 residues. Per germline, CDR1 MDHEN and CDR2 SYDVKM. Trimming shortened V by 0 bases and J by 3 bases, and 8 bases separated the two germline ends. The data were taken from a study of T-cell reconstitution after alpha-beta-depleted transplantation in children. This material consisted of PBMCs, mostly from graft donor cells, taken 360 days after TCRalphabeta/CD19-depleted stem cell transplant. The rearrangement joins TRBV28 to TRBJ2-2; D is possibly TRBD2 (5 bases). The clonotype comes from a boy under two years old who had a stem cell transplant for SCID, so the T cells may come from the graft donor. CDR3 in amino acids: CASSLWSEDTGELFF. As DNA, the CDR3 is TGTGCCAGCAGTTTATGGTCGGAGGACACCGGGGAGCTGTTTTTT.